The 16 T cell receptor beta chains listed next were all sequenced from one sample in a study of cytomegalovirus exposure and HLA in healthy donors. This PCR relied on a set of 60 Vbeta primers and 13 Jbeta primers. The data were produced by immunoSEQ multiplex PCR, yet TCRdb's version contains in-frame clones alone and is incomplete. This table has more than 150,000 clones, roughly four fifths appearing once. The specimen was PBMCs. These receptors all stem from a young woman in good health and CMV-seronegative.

The CDR3 loop is CASSPGLASDTQYF. Written as DNA, the CDR3 is TGTGCCAGCAGCCCTGGACTAGCGTCAGATACGCAGTATTTT. The chain has TRBV7-2 and TRBJ2-3; TRBD2 aligns across 9 bases. Trimming removed 5 bases from V and 4 bases from J; junction bases left unmatched: 4. Germline-derived CDR1 and CDR2 are SGHTA and FQGNSA. The CDR3 loop spans 14 amino acids. Complete variable domain (other parts from reference TRBV7-2 and TRBJ2-3): GAGVSQSPSNKVTEKGKDVELRCDPISGHTALYWYRQSLGQGLEFLIYFQGNSAPDKSGLPSDRFSAERTGGSVSTLTIQRTQQEDSAVYLCASSPGLASDTQYFGPGTRLTVL.

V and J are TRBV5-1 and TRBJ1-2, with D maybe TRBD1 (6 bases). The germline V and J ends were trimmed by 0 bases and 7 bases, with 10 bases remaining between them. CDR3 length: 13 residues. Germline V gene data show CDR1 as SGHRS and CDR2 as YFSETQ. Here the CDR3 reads CASSLGQVGGYTF. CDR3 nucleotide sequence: TGCGCCAGCAGCTTGGGACAGGTCGGTGGCTACACCTTC.

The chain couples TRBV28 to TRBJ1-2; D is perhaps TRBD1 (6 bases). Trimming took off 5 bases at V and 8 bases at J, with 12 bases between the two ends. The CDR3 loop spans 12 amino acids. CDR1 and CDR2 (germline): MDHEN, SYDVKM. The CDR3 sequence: CASSAAGDGYTF. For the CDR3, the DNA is TGTGCCAGCAGTGCCGCAGGGGACGGCTACACCTTC.

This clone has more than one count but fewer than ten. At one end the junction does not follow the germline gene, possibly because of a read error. CDR3 sequence (DNA): TGCGCCAGCAGCCCGACTAGCGGCTCTGGGGCCAACGGCCTGACTTTC. This translates into CASSPTSGSGANGLTF. The chain is built from TRBV4-3 and TRBJ2-6; 9 positions match TRBD2. Germline V gene data show CDR1 as LGHNA and CDR2 as YSLEER. The CDR3 covers 16 residues.

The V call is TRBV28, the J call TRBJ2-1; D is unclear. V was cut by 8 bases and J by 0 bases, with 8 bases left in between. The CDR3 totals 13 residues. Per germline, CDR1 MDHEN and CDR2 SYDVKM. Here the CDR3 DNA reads TGTGCCAGCGTGAGTTACTCCTACAATGAGCAGTTCTTC. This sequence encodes CASVSYSYNEQFF.

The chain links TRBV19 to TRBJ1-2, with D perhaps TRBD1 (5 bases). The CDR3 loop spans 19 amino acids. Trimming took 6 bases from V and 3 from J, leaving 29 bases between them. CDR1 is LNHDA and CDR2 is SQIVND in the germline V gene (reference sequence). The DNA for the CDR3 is TGTGCCAGTAGCCCGGAAGCGTTGAATTCAATTGGGACTGACTATGGCTACACCTTC. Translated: CASSPEALNSIGTDYGYTF.

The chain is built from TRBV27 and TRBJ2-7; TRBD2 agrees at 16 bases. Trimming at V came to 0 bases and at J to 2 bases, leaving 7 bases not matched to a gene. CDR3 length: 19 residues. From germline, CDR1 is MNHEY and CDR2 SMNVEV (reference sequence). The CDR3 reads CASSLSPGTSGGVPYEQYF. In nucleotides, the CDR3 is TGTGCCAGCAGTTTATCGCCCGGGACTAGCGGGGGGGTCCCCTACGAGCAGTACTTC.

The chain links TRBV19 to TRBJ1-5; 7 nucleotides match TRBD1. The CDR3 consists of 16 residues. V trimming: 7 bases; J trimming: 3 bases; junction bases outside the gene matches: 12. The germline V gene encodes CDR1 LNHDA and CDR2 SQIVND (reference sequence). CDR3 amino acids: CASIPPEGGHNQPQHF. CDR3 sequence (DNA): TGTGCCAGTATCCCCCCGGAAGGGGGCCACAATCAGCCCCAGCATTTT.

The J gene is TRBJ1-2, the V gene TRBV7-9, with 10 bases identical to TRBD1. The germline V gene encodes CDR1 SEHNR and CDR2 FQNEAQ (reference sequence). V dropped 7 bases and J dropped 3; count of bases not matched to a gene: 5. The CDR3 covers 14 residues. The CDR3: CASTGTGVDYGYTF. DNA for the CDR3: TGTGCCAGCACCGGGACAGGGGTGGACTATGGCTACACCTTC.

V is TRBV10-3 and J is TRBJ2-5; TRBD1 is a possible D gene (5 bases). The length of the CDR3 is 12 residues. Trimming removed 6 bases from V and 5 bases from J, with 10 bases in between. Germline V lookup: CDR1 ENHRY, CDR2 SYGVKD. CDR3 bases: TGTGCCATCAGACAGGATAGCGAGACCCAGTACTTC. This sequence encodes CAIRQDSETQYF.

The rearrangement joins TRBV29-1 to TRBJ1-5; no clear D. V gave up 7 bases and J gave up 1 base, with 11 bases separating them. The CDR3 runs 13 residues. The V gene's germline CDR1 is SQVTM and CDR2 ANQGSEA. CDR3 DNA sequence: TGCAGCGCCCGGGAAACAAGCAATCAGCCCCAGCATTTT. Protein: CSARETSNQPQHF.

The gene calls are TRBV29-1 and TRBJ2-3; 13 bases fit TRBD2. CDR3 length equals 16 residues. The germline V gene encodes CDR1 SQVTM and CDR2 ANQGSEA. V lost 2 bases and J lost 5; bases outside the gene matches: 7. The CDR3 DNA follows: TGCAGCGTTGAACTGTGGACTAGCGGGAGAGGAGATACGCAGTATTTT. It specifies CSVELWTSGRGDTQYF.

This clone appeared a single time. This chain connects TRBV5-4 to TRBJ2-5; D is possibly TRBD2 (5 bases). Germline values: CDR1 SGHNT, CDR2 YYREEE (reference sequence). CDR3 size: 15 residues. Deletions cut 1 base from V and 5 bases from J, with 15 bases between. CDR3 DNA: TGTGCCAGCAGCTTGCAAATTGGGGAGAGGGAGACCCAGTACTTC. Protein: CASSLQIGERETQYF.

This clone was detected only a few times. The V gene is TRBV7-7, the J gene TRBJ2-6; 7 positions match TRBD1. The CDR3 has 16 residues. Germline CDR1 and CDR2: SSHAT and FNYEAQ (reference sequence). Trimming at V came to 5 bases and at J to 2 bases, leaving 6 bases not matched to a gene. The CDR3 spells CASSPVTGAGANVLTF. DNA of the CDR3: TGTGCCAGCAGCCCCGTAACAGGGGCTGGGGCCAACGTCCTGACTTTC. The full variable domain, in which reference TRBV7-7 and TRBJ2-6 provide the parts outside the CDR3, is GAGVSQSPRYKVTKRGQDVTLRCDPISSHATLYWYQQALGQGPEFLTYFNYEAQPDKSGLPSDRFSAERPEGSISTLTIQRTEQRDSAMYRCASSPVTGAGANVLTFGAGSRLTVL.

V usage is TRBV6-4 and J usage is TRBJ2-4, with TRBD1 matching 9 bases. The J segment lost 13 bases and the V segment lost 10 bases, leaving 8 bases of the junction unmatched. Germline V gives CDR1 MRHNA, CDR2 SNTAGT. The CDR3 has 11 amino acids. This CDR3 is CATPRTGEQYF. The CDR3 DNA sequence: TGTGCCACCCCAAGGACAGGGGAGCAGTACTTC.

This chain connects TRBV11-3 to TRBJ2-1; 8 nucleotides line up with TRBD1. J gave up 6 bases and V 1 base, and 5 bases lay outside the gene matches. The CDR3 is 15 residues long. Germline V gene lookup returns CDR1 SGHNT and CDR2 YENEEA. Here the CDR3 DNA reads TGTGCCAGCAGCTTAGCCTGGACAGGGTTCAATGAGCAGTTCTTC. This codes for CASSLAWTGFNEQFF.